The T cell receptor beta chain under discussion was sequenced for a study of OX40 agonist ivuxolimab in advanced cancers. The overall study: Enrollees could have had prior anti-PD-1, anti-PD-L1 or anti-CTLA-4 therapy, which approximately 40% had received.

TCRdb keeps only in-frame clones here, not all; method: immunoSEQ multiplex PCR. Among under 100,000 clones, 85% to 90% were seen once, and the ten largest hold approximately 2.3%. The CDR3 consists of 11 residues. Germline lookup yields CDR1 MNHEY and CDR2 SMNVEV (reference sequence). Trimming removed 6 bases from V and 3 bases from J, with 4 bases in between. A remark on this clone: Its antigen is undetermined.

Findings and caveats of the study: Normalized T-cell clonal expansion was also low in some nonresponders.

The chain combines TRBV27 with TRBJ2-3; D gene ambiguous. The receptor's source is an adult with an advanced solid tumor such as melanoma, head and neck, liver or kidney cancer. The sequenced sample was CD4+ or CD8+ T cells sorted from blood, obtained in a trial of the OX40 agonist ivuxolimab. The CDR3 nucleotides are TGTGCCAGCAGGCGGACAGATACGCAGTATTTT. It is translated as CASRRTDTQYF.